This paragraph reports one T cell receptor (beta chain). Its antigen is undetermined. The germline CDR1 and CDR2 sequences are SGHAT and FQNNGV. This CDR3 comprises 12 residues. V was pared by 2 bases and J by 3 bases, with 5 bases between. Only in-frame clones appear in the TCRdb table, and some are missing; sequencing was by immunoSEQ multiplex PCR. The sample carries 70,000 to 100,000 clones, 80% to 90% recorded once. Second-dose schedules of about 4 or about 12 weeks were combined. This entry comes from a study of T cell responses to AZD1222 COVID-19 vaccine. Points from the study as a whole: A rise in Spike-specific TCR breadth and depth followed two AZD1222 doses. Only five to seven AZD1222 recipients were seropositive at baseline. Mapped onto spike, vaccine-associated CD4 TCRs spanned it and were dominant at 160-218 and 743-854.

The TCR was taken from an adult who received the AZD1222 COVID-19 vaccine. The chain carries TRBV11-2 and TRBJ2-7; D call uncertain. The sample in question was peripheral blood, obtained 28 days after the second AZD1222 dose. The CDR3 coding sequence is TGTGCCAGCAGCTTAAACAACTACGAGCAGTACTTC. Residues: CASSLNNYEQYF.